The rows below give T cell receptor beta chains drawn from one sample of a study of blood T cells in healthy people across ages. TCRdb independently ran MiXCR on the 5' RACE reads; one entry per CDR3 protein. The sample lists about 760,000 distinct CDR3 sequences, just under 25% seen once, with 9.4% in the top ten. These data also featured in a second study, about T cells of mothers and their children.

Sequenced input: blood. Receptors were obtained from a boy between 10 and 17 years old in good health. Each CDR3 is given with its conserved first and last residue. D genes are given only for firm matches. Expanded clones get a size class; other rows say once, few or many, or leave the size out.

v_call	clone_size	d_call	j_call	cdr3_nt	cdr3_aa
TRBV6-4	.	.	TRBJ2-1	TGTGCCAACGTCAGCGTACCTCGTTGGGAGCAGTTCTTC	CANVSVPRWEQFF
TRBV6-2/TRBV6-3	.	TRBD2	TRBJ2-4	TGTGCCAGCGGACTCAGCGGGATCGGTCCCAAAAACATTCAGTACTTC	CASGLSGIGPKNIQYF
TRBV20-1	.	TRBD1	TRBJ2-7	TGCAGTGCCCGAGACAGGGCATCCACCTACGAGCAGTACTTC	CSARDRASTYEQYF
TRBV12-3/TRBV12-4	.	TRBD2	TRBJ2-1	TGTGCCAGCAGTCCGAATCTAGCGGGGGCCTACAATGAGCAGTTCTTC	CASSPNLAGAYNEQFF
TRBV27	.	.	TRBJ2-7	TGTGCCAGCAGTTTATCGTCCTCGGGGGACTACGAGCAGTACTTC	CASSLSSSGDYEQYF
TRBV10-3	.	.	TRBJ1-2	TGTGCCATCAGTGAGACAGGGCGAAACAACTATGGCTACACCTTC	CAISETGRNNYGYTF
TRBV28	.	TRBD2	TRBJ2-2	TGTGCCAGCACTTCACGGACTAGCGGGAGGGCTTTCACCGGGGAGCTGTTTTTT	CASTSRTSGRAFTGELFF
TRBV20-1	few	TRBD1	TRBJ2-7	TGCAGTGCTAGAGATCCCACGGCAGGGGGCCTGCACGAGCAGTACTTC	CSARDPTAGGLHEQYF
TRBV29-1	.	TRBD2	TRBJ2-3	TGCAGCGTTGAAGATCGGGGGGAGGCCACAGATACGCAGTATTTT	CSVEDRGEATDTQYF
TRBV7-2	.	.	TRBJ2-1	TGTGCCAGCTTGACAGGCTCCTACAATGAGCAGTTCTTC	CASLTGSYNEQFF
TRBV5-1	.	TRBD2	TRBJ2-7	TGCGCCAGCAGCTTGGAACTAGCGGCATCCTACGAGCAGTACTTC	CASSLELAASYEQYF
TRBV20-1	.	.	TRBJ1-4	TGCAGTGCCCCGGATTCTGGGACGGGAGAAGAACTGTTTTTT	CSAPDSGTGEELFF
TRBV7-9	.	.	TRBJ2-7	TGTGCCAGCAGGCATAGCGTGGACGACGAGCAGTACTTC	CASRHSVDDEQYF
TRBV29-1	.	.	TRBJ2-7	TGCAGCGTTGAAGTAATGGGAGGTGGGAGCTACGAGCAGTACTTC	CSVEVMGGGSYEQYF
TRBV24-1	.	TRBD2	TRBJ2-3	TGTGCCACCAGTGATTTAACTAGCGGGGGGATCTTAAGCGCAGATACGCAGTATTTT	CATSDLTSGGILSADTQYF
TRBV6-2/TRBV6-3	few	.	TRBJ2-5	TGTGCCAGCAGTTACTCGAGGGGGACCGGAGGGACCCAGTACTTC	CASSYSRGTGGTQYF
TRBV20-1	few	.	TRBJ2-7	TGCAGTGCCAGCCCTAGTTACGCGGCACAGAGCTCCTACGAGCAGTACTTC	CSASPSYAAQSSYEQYF
TRBV18	.	.	TRBJ2-3	TGTGCCAGCTCACCATACCTAGGAAAAGATACGCAGTATTTT	CASSPYLGKDTQYF
TRBV2	few	.	TRBJ2-1	TGTGCCAGCTTCTTAGGGGTCTCCTACAATGAGCAGTTCTTC	CASFLGVSYNEQFF
TRBV2	.	TRBD2	TRBJ2-1	TGTGCCAGCAGTAAACTTAGGGAGGGCCATGAGCAGTTCTTC	CASSKLREGHEQFF
TRBV7-2	.	.	TRBJ2-7	TGTGCCAGCAGCTTAGGATCGGCACCAACTTACGAGCAGTACTTC	CASSLGSAPTYEQYF
TRBV20-1	few	.	TRBJ2-1	TGCAGTGCTAGAGACAGCGAGCAGTTCTTC	CSARDSEQFF
TRBV6-1	few	TRBD2	TRBJ2-1	TGTGCCAGCAGAGCAACTAGCGGGGGCCATAGAACCCTGCATGAGCAGTTCTTC	CASRATSGGHRTLHEQFF
TRBV29-1	.	.	TRBJ2-1	TGCAGCGTTGGACTCAATTACAATGAGCAGTTCTTC	CSVGLNYNEQFF
TRBV29-1	few	.	TRBJ2-6	TGCAGCGTTGAACGAGGATCTGGGGCCAACGTCCTGACTTTC	CSVERGSGANVLTF
TRBV9	.	.	TRBJ2-5	TGTGCCAGCAGCGGGCCCAAGAGCGAGACCCAGTACTTC	CASSGPKSETQYF
TRBV10-3	.	.	TRBJ1-4	TGTGCCATCAGTGAGGGGGTGGAGGATGAAAAACTGTTTTTT	CAISEGVEDEKLFF
TRBV29-1	.	.	TRBJ1-2	TGCAGCGTTGATCCAGGGTGGGATGGCTACACCTTC	CSVDPGWDGYTF
TRBV18	few	.	TRBJ2-1	TGTGCCAGCTCACCCGGGCCCTCTCGCGATGAGCAGTTCTTC	CASSPGPSRDEQFF
TRBV2	.	TRBD2	TRBJ2-1	TGTGCCGGTCTAGCGGGGGGCTACAATGAGCAGTTCTTC	CAGLAGGYNEQFF
TRBV4-2	.	.	TRBJ2-7	TGTGCCAGCAGCCAGGCCGGAGGGAGCTCCCCCTACGAGCAGTACTTC	CASSQAGGSSPYEQYF
TRBV29-1	.	TRBD2	TRBJ2-1	TGCAGCCCAGTAATAGCGGGAGAGATCTGGCCCTTCTTC	CSPVIAGEIWPFF
TRBV12-3/TRBV12-4	many	.	TRBJ2-4	TGTGCCAGCGTCGGAACCAAGAACATTCAGTACTTC	CASVGTKNIQYF
TRBV2	few	.	TRBJ1-1	TGTGCCAGCAGGGCCTATCTAAACACTGAAGCTTTCTTT	CASRAYLNTEAFF
TRBV5-1	few	TRBD1	TRBJ2-2	TGCGCCAGCAGCGAGGGACAGGGCGGCGGGGAGCTGTTTTTT	CASSEGQGGGELFF
TRBV7-2	many	.	TRBJ2-4	TGTGCCAGCAGCTTAGGGGTTTTGAACATTCAGTACTTC	CASSLGVLNIQYF
TRBV6-2/TRBV6-3	.	.	TRBJ2-1	TGTGCCAGCAGTTACGCGGGAACCAATTATAATGAGCAGTTCTTC	CASSYAGTNYNEQFF
TRBV20-1	.	TRBD2	TRBJ2-1	TGCAGTGCTAGAGGGACCTCTGCGGGAGGCATGGACAATGAGCAGTTCTTC	CSARGTSAGGMDNEQFF
TRBV5-1	.	TRBD1	TRBJ2-3	TGCGCCAGCAGCTGGGGACAGGGCGATACGCAGTATTTT	CASSWGQGDTQYF
TRBV7-9	.	.	TRBJ2-7	TGTGCCAGCAGCTTAGGGGCTCCCAGGGGTTCTTACGAGCAGTACTTC	CASSLGAPRGSYEQYF
TRBV20-1	.	.	TRBJ2-7	TGCAGTGCTAGAGTGGTGTATGGGGGGAGAGACGAGCAGTACTTC	CSARVVYGGRDEQYF
TRBV7-2	.	TRBD1	TRBJ1-2	TGTGCCAGCAGCTTTATGACAGGGGAAGGCTACACCTTC	CASSFMTGEGYTF
TRBV7-9	.	TRBD2	TRBJ2-7	TGTGCCAGCAGCATCCTGACTAGCGGGAACTCCTACGAGCAGTACTTC	CASSILTSGNSYEQYF
TRBV6-2/TRBV6-3	many	.	TRBJ2-6	TGTGCCAGCCAACCCGCCCCAGGGTCTGGGGCCAACGTCCTGACTTTC	CASQPAPGSGANVLTF
TRBV7-7	few	TRBD2	TRBJ2-1	TGTGCTAGCAGCGCGACTAGCAACTTGTATGATGAGCAGTTCTTC	CASSATSNLYDEQFF
TRBV10-3	few	.	TRBJ2-7	TGTGCCATCAGTGTCTCTTGGCAAAACGAGCAGTACTTC	CAISVSWQNEQYF
TRBV7-6	.	TRBD1	TRBJ1-4	TGTGCCAGCAGCTCGACAGGGGGCTATGAAAAACTGTTTTTT	CASSSTGGYEKLFF
TRBV4-1	.	TRBD1	TRBJ1-5	TGCGCCAGCAGCCAAGAGAGGGGGCTAAATCAGCCCCAGCATTTT	CASSQERGLNQPQHF
TRBV6-5	few	.	TRBJ2-1	TGTGCCAGCAGGGACCCACCCGCGCATGAGCAGTTCTTC	CASRDPPAHEQFF
TRBV29-1	.	.	TRBJ2-5	TGCAGCGTTGAAAAAGGCTCTGAGACCCAGTACTTC	CSVEKGSETQYF
TRBV20-1	.	.	TRBJ1-5	TGCAGTGCGAGCGAGACAGAATATAGCAATCAGCCCCAGCATTTT	CSASETEYSNQPQHF
TRBV6-5	.	TRBD2	TRBJ2-5	TGTGCCAGCAGTTACCCGACTAGCGGCCAAGAGACCCAGTACTTC	CASSYPTSGQETQYF
TRBV11-2	few	TRBD2	TRBJ2-5	TGTGCCAGCAGCTCCCCTTTGGTACTAGCGGGGAACCAAGAGACCCAGTACTTC	CASSSPLVLAGNQETQYF
TRBV4-1	.	.	TRBJ1-1	TGCGCCAGCAGCCAAGGAACTGGTGCAGGGAGGGCCACTGAAGCTTTCTTT	CASSQGTGAGRATEAFF
TRBV27	.	.	TRBJ2-7	TGTGCCAGCATTAGGACGGGTAAAGGCTCCTACGAGCAGTACTTC	CASIRTGKGSYEQYF
TRBV5-1	.	TRBD2	TRBJ2-7	TGCGCCAGCAGCTTGGCCATCGCGGGAGTGAACGACGAGCTGTACTTC	CASSLAIAGVNDELYF
TRBV3-1	.	.	TRBJ2-1	TGTGCCAGCAGCCACCTGGGGGGCAATGAGCAGTTCTTC	CASSHLGGNEQFF
TRBV6-6	.	.	TRBJ2-3	TGTGCCAGCAGTTACTCCTACCTTACAGGCCCAGATACGCAGTATTTT	CASSYSYLTGPDTQYF
TRBV11-2	.	.	TRBJ2-3	TGTGCCAGCAGCTTTACAGCCAAGGATACGCAGTATTTT	CASSFTAKDTQYF